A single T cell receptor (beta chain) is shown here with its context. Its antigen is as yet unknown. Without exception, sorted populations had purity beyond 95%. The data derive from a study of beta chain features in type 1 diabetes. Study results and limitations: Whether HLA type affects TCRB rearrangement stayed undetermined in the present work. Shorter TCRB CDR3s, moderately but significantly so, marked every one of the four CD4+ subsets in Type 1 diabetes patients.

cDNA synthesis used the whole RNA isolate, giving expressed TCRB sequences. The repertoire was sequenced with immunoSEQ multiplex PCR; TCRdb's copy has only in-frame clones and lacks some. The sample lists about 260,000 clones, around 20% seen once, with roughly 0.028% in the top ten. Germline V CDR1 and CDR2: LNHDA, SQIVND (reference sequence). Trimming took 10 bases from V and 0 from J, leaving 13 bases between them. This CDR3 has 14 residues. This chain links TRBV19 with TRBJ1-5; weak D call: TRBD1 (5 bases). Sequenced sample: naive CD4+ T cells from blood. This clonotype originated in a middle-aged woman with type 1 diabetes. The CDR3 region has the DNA TGTGCCACCGCCGACAGCCATAGCAATCAGCCCCAGCATTTT. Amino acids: CATADSHSNQPQHF.